These 5 T cell receptor beta chains share one sample of origin, sequenced in a study of blood T cell repertoires in COVID-19. Assay: immunoSEQ multiplex PCR; the TCRdb copy retains only in-frame clones and omits some. The sample includes about 90,000 clones, around nine tenths of them seen just once. Sequences were obtained from peripheral blood. The receptors derive from a middle-aged man with acute or convalescent COVID-19.

The gene calls are TRBV7-8 and TRBJ1-6; 9 nucleotides align to TRBD1. The germline gives CDR1 SGHVS, CDR2 FQNEAQ. This CDR3 region has 19 residues. The V segment lost 1 base and the J segment 3 bases; nucleotides outside the gene matches: 10. CDR3 residues: CASSLGRTGEGVYNSPLHF. CDR3 bases: TGTGCCAGCAGCTTAGGTAGGACAGGGGAGGGAGTCTATAATTCACCCCTCCACTTT.

Only one count was recorded for this clone. The genes are TRBV7-6 and TRBJ1-5, with D possibly being TRBD1 (5 bases). This CDR3 is built from 13 residues. Trimming took off 3 bases at V and 5 bases at J, with 8 bases between the two ends. Per the germline V gene, CDR1 is SGHVS and CDR2 is FNYEAQ. The DNA of the CDR3 is TGTGCCAGCAGCTTTGGGGGGGATCAGCCCCAGCATTTT. Encoded protein: CASSFGGDQPQHF.

This chain joins TRBV5-5 and TRBJ1-4; 9 bases agree with TRBD1. The CDR3 is made up of 17 amino acids. Germline CDR1 SGHKS, CDR2 YYEKEE (reference sequence). V was clipped by 2 bases and J by 6 bases; unmatched bases: 11. The CDR3 nucleotides are TGTGCCAGCAGCTTCGTCCCGGGACAGGGTGCGGATGAAAAACTGTTTTTT. This gives the protein CASSFVPGQGADEKLFF.

The chain has TRBV5-1 and TRBJ2-1; D ambiguous. Germline CDR1 reads SGHRS; CDR2 reads YFSETQ. The CDR3 runs 14 residues. V was clipped by 5 bases and J by 2 bases, with 11 bases between them. DNA of the CDR3: TGCGCCAGCAGGGTCGAGACAACCTACAATGAGCAGTTCTTC. Amino acids: CASRVETTYNEQFF.

The chain combines TRBV5-1 with TRBJ1-4; D is perhaps TRBD1 (5 bases). Germline V gives CDR1 SGHRS, CDR2 YFSETQ. Trimming took 0 bases from V and 7 from J, leaving 13 bases between them. The CDR3 contains 15 residues. The CDR3 sequence is CASSLEEGPSEKLFF. The CDR3 nucleotides are TGCGCCAGCAGCTTGGAGGAGGGGCCGTCTGAAAAACTGTTTTTT.